The TCR beta chain described here comes from a study of CD8+ T cells in alopecia areata. cDNA prepared by RNA extraction and subsequent reverse transcription served as the template for sequencing. TCRdb keeps only in-frame clones here, not all; method: immunoSEQ multiplex PCR. The repertoire has about 42,000 clones, just over 65% of them found once; the top ten carry under 25%. Treatment of the sample: oral pan-JAK inhibitor, 5-10 mg twice daily. Sequenced material: CD8+ T cells sorted from blood, taken at week 4, from a patient treated with tofacitinib. This clonotype was sampled from a human donor with alopecia areata.

CDR3 DNA sequence: TGTGCCTGGAGCGTAGAGGGAACCTACTACGAGCAGTACTTC. It yields the protein CAWSVEGTYYEQYF. V and J are TRBV30 and TRBJ2-7; maybe TRBD2 (5 bases). Trimming cost V 3 bases and J 3 bases, with 15 bases left between them. Germline CDR1 reads GTSNPN; CDR2 reads SVGIG (reference sequence). CDR3 length: 14 amino acids.